This T cell receptor beta chain was retrieved from a study of spatial heterogeneity in lung cancer. Study details: More than eight raw reads, on average, carried each unique TCR and UMI combination.

The length of the CDR3 is 13 residues. TCRdb processed the 5' RACE reads anew with MiXCR; each CDR3 protein has one entry. Found here are over 11,000 distinct CDR3 sequences, 10% of them singletons; the top ten hold approximately 32%. This clonotype was picked up many times. Time point here: sample taken at primary tumor resection. Whole RNA was taken from tumor, nontumor lung or frozen PBMC; it was then sequenced unsorted. The specimen was PBMCs, collected at surgery. V and J are TRBV21-1 and TRBJ1-5. TRBV21-1 is classified as a pseudogene. This TCR was sampled from a male donor with early-stage non-small cell lung cancer. CDR3 DNA sequence: TGTGCCAGCAGCAAGGGAGGGTTGGAGCCCCAGCATTTT. This encodes CASSKGGLEPQHF.